This is a list of T cell receptor beta chains from one sample in a study of monozygotic twins with inflammatory bowel disease. One entry per CDR3 protein, without DNA, is what TCRdb gives after re-calling the 5' RACE reads. The ten most abundant clones cover 2% to 2.5% of a sample with about 330,000 distinct CDR3 sequences. Sample: blood. The receptors shown here come from a human donor with ulcerative colitis or Crohn's disease, or a healthy co-twin of an affected twin (not recorded which). Each CDR3 is given with its conserved first and last residue.

CDR3 length: 16; V gene: TRBV5-1; J gene: TRBJ2-5; CDR3 protein: CASRGEQMNKIETQYF
CDR3 length: 15; V gene: TRBV3-1; J gene: TRBJ2-1; CDR3 protein: CASSRQRRARGEQFF
CDR3 length: 15; V gene: TRBV11-2; J gene: TRBJ2-7; CDR3 protein: CASSPISGGNYEQYF
CDR3 length: 12; V gene: TRBV7-9; J gene: TRBJ2-7; CDR3 protein: CASSSGAYEQYF
CDR3 length: 14; V gene: TRBV12-3/TRBV12-4; J gene: TRBJ2-1; CDR3 protein: CASRKRQIYNEQFF
CDR3 length: 14; V gene: TRBV27; J gene: TRBJ1-2; CDR3 protein: CASSRLQGTYGYTF
CDR3 length: 14; V gene: TRBV7-2; J gene: TRBJ2-7; CDR3 protein: CASSLVYRGDEQYF
CDR3 length: 15; V gene: TRBV11-2; J gene: TRBJ2-5; CDR3 protein: CASSLGPLRQETQYF
CDR3 length: 16; V gene: TRBV6-2/TRBV6-3; J gene: TRBJ2-7; CDR3 protein: CASSYGDISGPYEQYF
CDR3 length: 12; V gene: TRBV30; J gene: TRBJ1-5; CDR3 protein: CAWGGGNQPQHF
CDR3 length: 15; V gene: TRBV18; J gene: TRBJ1-1; CDR3 protein: CASSPGTGKGTEAFF
CDR3 length: 13; V gene: TRBV20-1; J gene: TRBJ2-2; CDR3 protein: CSAAHLRTGELFF
CDR3 length: 15; V gene: TRBV27; J gene: TRBJ2-2; CDR3 protein: CAIRGTSGSTGELFF
CDR3 length: 14; V gene: TRBV12-3/TRBV12-4; J gene: TRBJ1-2; CDR3 protein: CASSLDSANYGYTF
CDR3 length: 13; V gene: TRBV5-1; J gene: TRBJ2-1; CDR3 protein: CASNRGLGDEQFF
CDR3 length: 16; V gene: TRBV5-8; J gene: TRBJ2-4; CDR3 protein: CASSYSNRGMGNIQYF
CDR3 length: 14; V gene: TRBV7-9; J gene: TRBJ1-1; CDR3 protein: CASSLVSGVTEAFF
CDR3 length: 16; V gene: TRBV5-1; J gene: TRBJ2-1; CDR3 protein: CASSLAPLAGVTEQFF
CDR3 length: 13; V gene: TRBV12-3/TRBV12-4; J gene: TRBJ1-5; CDR3 protein: CASRGTGYQPQHF
CDR3 length: 14; V gene: TRBV18; J gene: TRBJ1-2; CDR3 protein: CASSVGQKNYGYTF
CDR3 length: 18; V gene: TRBV5-1; J gene: TRBJ2-7; CDR3 protein: CASSSGRGLDLSSYEQYF
CDR3 length: 13; V gene: TRBV29-1; J gene: TRBJ1-1; CDR3 protein: CSGIPGTNTEAFF
CDR3 length: 15; V gene: TRBV10-2; J gene: TRBJ2-3; CDR3 protein: CASSESMDSSRIKYF
CDR3 length: 15; V gene: TRBV5-1; J gene: TRBJ1-1; CDR3 protein: CASSLDPGVNTEAFF
CDR3 length: 15; V gene: TRBV24-1; J gene: TRBJ2-3; CDR3 protein: CATSDLGSAADTQYF
CDR3 length: 14; V gene: TRBV19; J gene: TRBJ2-1; CDR3 protein: CASTLGGGVDEQFF
CDR3 length: 14; V gene: TRBV19; J gene: TRBJ1-1; CDR3 protein: CASSIPGTDTEAFF
CDR3 length: 14; V gene: TRBV10-2; J gene: TRBJ1-1; CDR3 protein: CASSERGEDTEAFF
CDR3 length: 16; V gene: TRBV7-2; J gene: TRBJ1-1; CDR3 protein: CASSPHFGGRNTEAFF
CDR3 length: 15; V gene: TRBV12-3/TRBV12-4; J gene: TRBJ1-2; CDR3 protein: CASSFAPTGIYGYTF
CDR3 length: 12; V gene: TRBV30; J gene: TRBJ1-2; CDR3 protein: CAYGGVLLGYTF
CDR3 length: 17; V gene: TRBV5-1; J gene: TRBJ2-1; CDR3 protein: CASSLAGAGGPYNEQFF
CDR3 length: 14; V gene: TRBV2; J gene: TRBJ2-1; CDR3 protein: CASSVSGPYNEQFF
CDR3 length: 13; V gene: TRBV29-1; J gene: TRBJ1-1; CDR3 protein: CSAKTGGITEAFF
CDR3 length: 13; V gene: TRBV29-1; J gene: TRBJ2-2; CDR3 protein: CSVSAGSTGELFF
CDR3 length: 13; V gene: TRBV10-3; J gene: TRBJ1-2; CDR3 protein: CAIRGQGMGGYTF
CDR3 length: 14; V gene: TRBV25-1; J gene: TRBJ2-7; CDR3 protein: CASSWTGVTYEQYF
CDR3 length: 15; V gene: TRBV7-9; J gene: TRBJ1-4; CDR3 protein: CASSPGDRQHEKLFF
CDR3 length: 13; V gene: TRBV9; J gene: TRBJ2-7; CDR3 protein: CASSQGTATEQYF
CDR3 length: 19; V gene: TRBV15; J gene: TRBJ1-6; CDR3 protein: CAHLTPYTARSSYNSPLHF
CDR3 length: 13; V gene: TRBV5-1; J gene: TRBJ1-1; CDR3 protein: CASSSTGTSEAFF
CDR3 length: 19; V gene: TRBV11-1; J gene: TRBJ2-1; CDR3 protein: CASSLSPHHLVESYNEQFF
CDR3 length: 16; V gene: TRBV4-3; J gene: TRBJ2-1; CDR3 protein: CASSQTGVAFYNEQFF
CDR3 length: 14; V gene: TRBV12-3/TRBV12-4; J gene: TRBJ1-6; CDR3 protein: CASSLTGLVSPLHF
CDR3 length: 18; V gene: TRBV20-1; J gene: TRBJ1-4; CDR3 protein: CSAQPDGTVFSGDEKLFF
CDR3 length: 15; V gene: TRBV7-2; J gene: TRBJ2-1; CDR3 protein: CASSSGQGALNEQFF
CDR3 length: 14; V gene: TRBV2; J gene: TRBJ2-7; CDR3 protein: CASSEFGDGRLEYF
CDR3 length: 14; V gene: TRBV5-4; J gene: TRBJ1-4; CDR3 protein: CASSSELPSEKLFF
CDR3 length: 15; V gene: TRBV20-1; J gene: TRBJ2-1; CDR3 protein: CSAYPSRSSYNEQFF
CDR3 length: 15; V gene: TRBV5-1; J gene: TRBJ2-1; CDR3 protein: CASSFGTGAWDEQFF
CDR3 length: 16; V gene: TRBV11-2; J gene: TRBJ2-1; CDR3 protein: CASSPWRGGLYNEQFF
CDR3 length: 15; V gene: TRBV9; J gene: TRBJ1-4; CDR3 protein: CASSVRVEGNEKLFF
CDR3 length: 15; V gene: TRBV2; J gene: TRBJ2-1; CDR3 protein: CASSEDGSSYNEQFF
CDR3 length: 15; V gene: TRBV5-1; J gene: TRBJ2-7; CDR3 protein: CASSLAPGTSYEQYF
CDR3 length: 14; V gene: TRBV5-1; J gene: TRBJ1-6; CDR3 protein: CASSRGQDDSPLHF
CDR3 length: 12; V gene: TRBV5-1; J gene: TRBJ2-2; CDR3 protein: CASSWGTGELFF
CDR3 length: 15; V gene: TRBV20-1; J gene: TRBJ2-2; CDR3 protein: CSARTTSSNTGELFF
CDR3 length: 11; V gene: TRBV28; J gene: TRBJ2-1; CDR3 protein: CASSLLHEQFF